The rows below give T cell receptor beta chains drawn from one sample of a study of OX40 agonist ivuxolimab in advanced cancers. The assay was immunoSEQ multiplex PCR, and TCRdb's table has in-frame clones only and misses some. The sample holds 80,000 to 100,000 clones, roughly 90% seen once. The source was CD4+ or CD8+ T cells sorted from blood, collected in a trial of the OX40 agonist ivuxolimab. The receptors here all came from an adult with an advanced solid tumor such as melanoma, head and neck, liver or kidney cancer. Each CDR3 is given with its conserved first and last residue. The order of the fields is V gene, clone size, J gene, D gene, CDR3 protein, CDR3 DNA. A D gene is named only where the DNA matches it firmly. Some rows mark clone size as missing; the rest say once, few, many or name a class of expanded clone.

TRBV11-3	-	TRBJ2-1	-	CASSLDPRFNEQFF	TGTGCCAGCAGCTTAGATCCGCGGTTCAATGAGCAGTTCTTC
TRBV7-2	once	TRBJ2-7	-	CASSLGAGGVYEQYF	TGTGCCAGCAGCTTAGGAGCAGGGGGGGTCTACGAGCAGTACTTC
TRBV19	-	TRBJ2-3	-	CASTPTDRDTQYF	TGTGCCAGTACCCCGACGGACAGAGATACGCAGTATTTT
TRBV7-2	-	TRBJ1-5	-	CASSLNQGGSNQPQHF	TGTGCCAGCAGCTTAAACCAGGGAGGGAGCAATCAGCCCCAGCATTTT
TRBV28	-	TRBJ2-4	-	CASSFGGFAKNIQYF	TGTGCCAGCAGTTTTGGGGGCTTTGCCAAAAACATTCAGTACTTC
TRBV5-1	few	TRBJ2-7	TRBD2	CASRLAGGPGEQYF	TGCGCCAGCAGACTAGCGGGAGGGCCTGGAGAGCAGTACTTC
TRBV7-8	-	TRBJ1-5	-	CASSLAHSQPQHF	TGTGCCAGCAGCTTAGCGCACAGTCAGCCCCAGCATTTT
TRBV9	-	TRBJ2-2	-	CASSVEVGGTSSGELFF	TGTGCCAGCAGCGTAGAAGTCGGCGGGACGAGTAGCGGGGAGCTGTTTTTT
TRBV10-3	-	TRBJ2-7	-	CAISEGGYEQYF	TGTGCCATCAGTGAGGGGGGTTACGAGCAGTACTTC
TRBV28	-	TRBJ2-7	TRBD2	CASLDPGLAGGREQYF	TGTGCCAGCTTGGACCCGGGACTAGCGGGAGGGCGCGAGCAGTACTTC
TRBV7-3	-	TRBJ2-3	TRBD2	CASSLSGRGGTDTQYF	TGTGCCAGCAGCCTTAGCGGGAGGGGGGGCACAGATACGCAGTATTTT
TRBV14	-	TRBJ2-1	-	CASSPPVGTYNEQFF	TGTGCCAGCAGCCCCCCTGTCGGGACCTACAATGAGCAGTTCTTC
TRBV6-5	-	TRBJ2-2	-	CASSTDGLSTGELFF	TGTGCCAGCAGTACCGACGGGTTAAGCACCGGGGAGCTGTTTTTT
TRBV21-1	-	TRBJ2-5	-	CASSLRIVGETQYF	TGTGCCAGCAGCCTCAGGATTGTTGGGGAGACCCAGTACTTC
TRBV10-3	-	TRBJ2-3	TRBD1	CAISPTGTTDTQYF	TGTGCCATCAGCCCGACAGGGACCACAGATACGCAGTATTTT
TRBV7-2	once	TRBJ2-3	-	CASSPGRGGRTDTQYF	TGTGCCAGCAGCCCAGGACGTGGGGGCCGTACAGATACGCAGTATTTT
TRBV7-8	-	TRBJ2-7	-	CASSLGGDSYEQYF	TGTGCCAGCAGCTTAGGGGGGGACTCCTACGAGCAGTACTTC
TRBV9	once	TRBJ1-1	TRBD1	CASSGDSWNTEAFF	TGTGCCAGCAGCGGGGACAGCTGGAACACTGAAGCTTTCTTT
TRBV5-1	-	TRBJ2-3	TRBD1	CASSPGQGDTQYF	TGCGCCAGCAGCCCCGGACAGGGAGATACGCAGTATTTT
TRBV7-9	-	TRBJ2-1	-	CASSLSREYNEQFF	TGTGCCAGCAGCTTATCGCGGGAATACAATGAGCAGTTCTTC
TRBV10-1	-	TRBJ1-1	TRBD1	CASSARQGAITEAFF	TGCGCCAGCAGTGCCCGACAGGGGGCAATCACTGAAGCTTTCTTT
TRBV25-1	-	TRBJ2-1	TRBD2	CASGHRTSGRDDEQFF	TGTGCCAGCGGGCACCGGACTAGCGGGAGGGACGATGAGCAGTTCTTC
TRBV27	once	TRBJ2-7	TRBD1	CASNVTGVSYEQYF	TGTGCCAGCAATGTGACAGGGGTTTCCTACGAGCAGTACTTC
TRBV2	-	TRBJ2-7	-	CASSRQAYEQYF	TGTGCCAGCAGCCGACAGGCCTACGAGCAGTACTTC
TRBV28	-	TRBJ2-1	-	CASRPGHGANEQFF	TGTGCCAGCAGGCCGGGCCATGGGGCCAATGAGCAGTTCTTC
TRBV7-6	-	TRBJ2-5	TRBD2	CASSLAGLGETQYF	TGTGCCAGCAGCTTAGCGGGACTAGGAGAGACCCAGTACTTC
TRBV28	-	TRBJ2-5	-	CASSRRTGETQYF	TGTGCCAGCAGTCGCAGAACTGGGGAGACCCAGTACTTC
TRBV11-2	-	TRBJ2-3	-	CASSLDDLEVTSTDTQYF	TGTGCCAGCAGCTTAGATGACTTAGAGGTCACCAGCACAGATACGCAGTATTTT
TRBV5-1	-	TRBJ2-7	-	CASSYTGEASVEQYF	TGCGCCAGCAGCTATACAGGGGAGGCATCTGTCGAGCAGTACTTC
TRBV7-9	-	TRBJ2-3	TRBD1	CASSTGGPIDTQYF	TGTGCCAGCAGTACAGGGGGCCCTATAGATACGCAGTATTTT
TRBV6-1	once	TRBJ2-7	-	CASSERADYEQYF	TGTGCCAGCAGTGAAAGGGCTGATTACGAGCAGTACTTC
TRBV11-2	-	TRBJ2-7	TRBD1	CASSLGPGGPYEQYF	TGTGCCAGCAGCTTAGGCCCAGGGGGCCCCTACGAGCAGTACTTC
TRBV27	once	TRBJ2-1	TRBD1	CASRKQGGTFEQFF	TGTGCCAGCAGAAAACAGGGGGGAACATTCGAACAGTTCTTC
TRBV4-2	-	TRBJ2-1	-	CASSQAPLNEQFF	TGTGCCAGCAGCCAAGCACCCCTGAATGAGCAGTTCTTC
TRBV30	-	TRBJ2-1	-	CAWRASSSYNEQFF	TGTGCCTGGAGGGCTAGCTCATCCTACAATGAGCAGTTCTTC
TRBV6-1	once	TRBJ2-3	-	CASSGPGLSTDTQYF	TGTGCCAGCAGTGGCCCGGGGCTCAGCACAGATACGCAGTATTTT
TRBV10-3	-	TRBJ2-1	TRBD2	CAIRPSGGRINEQFF	TGTGCCATCAGGCCCTCCGGCGGGAGAATTAATGAGCAGTTCTTC
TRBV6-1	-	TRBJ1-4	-	CASKVRGVDEKLFF	TGTGCCAGCAAGGTCAGGGGCGTGGATGAAAAACTGTTTTTT
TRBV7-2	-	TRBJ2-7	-	CASSEGGDEQYF	TGTGCCAGCAGCGAGGGGGGAGACGAGCAGTACTTC
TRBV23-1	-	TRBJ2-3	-	CASSQSPGATRTDTQYF	TGCGCCAGCAGTCAATCCCCTGGGGCTACGCGCACAGATACGCAGTATTTT
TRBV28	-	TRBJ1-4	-	CASSPHTGGDEKLFF	TGTGCCAGCAGTCCTCATACAGGCGGAGATGAAAAACTGTTTTTT
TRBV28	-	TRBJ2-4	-	CASSFLGLRDNLAKNIQYF	TGTGCCAGCAGTTTCCTTGGGTTACGGGACAATCTAGCCAAAAACATTCAGTACTTC
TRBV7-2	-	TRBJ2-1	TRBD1	CASSFTGGSYNEQFF	TGTGCCAGCAGCTTCACAGGGGGCTCCTACAATGAGCAGTTCTTC